These 24 T cell receptor beta chains came from one sample sequenced in a study of patients and donors after allogeneic stem cell transplantation. MiXCR, applied by TCRdb to the RT-PCR reads, yields one record per CDR3 protein. Seen here are 800,000 to 1,000,000 distinct CDR3 sequences, roughly 18% observed once, and the top ten hold roughly 6%. The sequenced sample was blood, either unsorted or a sorted T cell fraction (not recorded which). These receptors were obtained from a human donor who was either an allogeneic HSCT recipient or a stem cell or donor lymphocyte infusion donor (not recorded which). It is not recorded whose cells these are; they may come from a transplant donor.

In this sample, this clonotype turned up a few times. J is TRBJ2-3 and V is TRBV12-3 or TRBV12-4, with a weak D call TRBD2 (5 bases). Trimming shortened V by 3 bases and J by 2 bases, and 15 bases separated the two germline ends. CDR3 length equals 16 residues. The CDR3 DNA follows: TGTGCCAGCAGTTTGCGCCGCGGGCCCGTCACAGATACGCAGTATTTT. Amino acid sequence: CASSLRRGPVTDTQYF.

The rearrangement links TRBV30 to TRBJ2-2; maybe TRBD2 (5 bases). Germline values: CDR1 GTSNPN, CDR2 SVGIG (reference sequence). V lost 4 bases to trimming and J lost 2 bases, with 11 bases between them. The CDR3 is 14 amino acids. The CDR3 is CAWNEGSNTGELFF. The CDR3, as DNA: TGTGCCTGGAATGAGGGATCAAACACCGGGGAGCTGTTTTTT.

This clonotype was found a few times. The chain links TRBV11-2 to TRBJ2-7, with TRBD1 identical over 8 bases. This CDR3 contains 14 residues. Trimming removed 4 bases from V and 5 bases from J; junction bases left unmatched: 7. The germline V gene encodes CDR1 SGHAT and CDR2 FQNNGV. CDR3 amino acids: CASSSLQGVNEQYF. The CDR3 DNA reads as TGTGCCAGCAGCTCTCTACAGGGGGTTAACGAGCAGTACTTC.

This chain joins TRBV12-3 or TRBV12-4 and TRBJ2-5; maybe TRBD2 (7 bases). Trimming cost V 9 bases and J 4 bases, with 15 bases left between them. The CDR3 extends over 13 amino acids. The CDR3 loop is CASGGGAGETQYF. In nucleotides, the CDR3 is TGTGCCAGTGGCGGGGGCGCGGGAGAGACCCAGTACTTC.

The chain has TRBV6-1 and TRBJ2-1, with no clear D. V lost 1 base to trimming and J lost 2 bases, with 12 bases between them. CDR3 size: 16 residues. Per germline, CDR1 MNHNS and CDR2 SASEGT. CDR3 bases: TGTGCCAGCAGTGAAGTAGCAAGCCCACCCTACAATGAGCAGTTCTTC. The encoded protein is CASSEVASPPYNEQFF.

The rearrangement links TRBV12-3 or TRBV12-4 to TRBJ1-5; D unresolved. This CDR3 is 13 amino acids long. Trimming removed 2 bases at V and 6 bases at J, with 8 bases between. The CDR3 protein is CASSLSRVQPQHF. In nucleotides, the CDR3 is TGTGCCAGCAGTTTAAGTCGGGTTCAGCCCCAGCATTTT.

The genes are TRBV6-2 or TRBV6-3 and TRBJ1-4; D call uncertain. This CDR3 is 13 amino acids long. Germline V lookup: CDR1 MNHEY, CDR2 SVGEGT. The V end was cut by 8 bases, the J end by 0 bases, with 7 bases between. The CDR3 nucleotides read TGTGCCAGCGGGAGACCAACTAATGAAAAACTGTTTTTT. Translation: CASGRPTNEKLFF.

This clonotype was counted only a few times. V gene TRBV12-3 or TRBV12-4 combines with J gene TRBJ2-1; 10 bases line up with TRBD2. Trimming cost V 0 bases and J 4 bases; bases outside gene matches: 0. This CDR3 is built from 15 residues. CDR3 region: CASSLAAGGYNEQFF. DNA of the CDR3: TGTGCCAGCAGTTTAGCAGCGGGAGGGTACAATGAGCAGTTCTTC.

This clonotype was seen repeatedly, ten times or more. The genes are TRBV12-3 or TRBV12-4 and TRBJ1-5, with D possibly TRBD1 on 5 matching bases. The CDR3 is 14 residues long. V lost 6 bases, J lost 4 bases, and 13 bases lay in between. The CDR3 here is CASSPRDWNQPQHF. The CDR3 bases are TGTGCCAGCAGCCCCCGGGACTGGAATCAGCCCCAGCATTTT.

There are a few counts of this clonotype. The rearrangement links TRBV7-9 to TRBJ2-7; TRBD2 is a possible D gene (6 bases). CDR3 size: 16 residues. Trimming cost V 1 base and J 5 bases, with 18 bases left between them. Germline V gene lookup returns CDR1 SEHNR and CDR2 FQNEAQ (reference sequence). The CDR3 region has the DNA TGTGCCAGCAGCTTAGAGTTCAGATGGGTAGCGGACGAGCAGTACTTC. Translating gives CASSLEFRWVADEQYF. Full variable domain (missing parts from reference TRBV7-9 and TRBJ2-7): DTGVSQNPRHKITKRGQNVTFRCDPISEHNRLYWYRQTLGQGPEFLTYFQNEAQLEKSRLLSDRFSAERPKGSFSTLEIQRTEQGDSAMYLCASSLEFRWVADEQYFGPGTRLTVT.

The J gene is TRBJ2-3, the V gene TRBV7-2, with TRBD2 identical over 7 bases. This CDR3 contains 15 residues. Per germline, CDR1 SGHTA and CDR2 FQGNSA. J was trimmed by 3 bases and V by 6 bases; bases with no gene match: 9. As DNA, the CDR3 is TGTGCCAGCAGTAAGACTAGCTTCGTGACAGATACGCAGTATTTT. The encoded protein is CASSKTSFVTDTQYF.

There are a few counts of this clonotype. This chain connects TRBV20-1 to TRBJ2-7; TRBD2 agrees at 11 bases. This CDR3 has 14 amino acids. Trimming took 5 bases from V and 2 from J; bases not matched to a gene: 5. Germline V gene lookup returns CDR1 DFQATT and CDR2 SNEGSKA (reference sequence). The CDR3 loop is CSAVTSGNPYEQYF. DNA of the CDR3: TGCAGTGCTGTGACTAGCGGGAACCCCTACGAGCAGTACTTC.

The CDR3 spells CASSLVGGTAPGVYEQYF. The CDR3 DNA reads as TGCGCCAGCAGCTTGGTCGGGGGGACGGCCCCGGGGGTCTACGAGCAGTACTTC. V usage is TRBV5-1 and J usage is TRBJ2-7; 7 nucleotides agree with TRBD2. V lost 0 bases to trimming and J lost 3 bases; unmatched junction nucleotides: 15. Per the germline V gene, CDR1 is SGHRS and CDR2 is YFSETQ. The CDR3 is 18 residues long.

This rearrangement joins TRBV9 to TRBJ2-7; 7 bases map to TRBD1. The V gene's germline CDR1 is SGDLS and CDR2 YYNGEE. The CDR3 extends over 14 amino acids. Unmatched junction bases numbered 6, after V lost 1 base and J lost 5 bases. The CDR3 region has the DNA TGTGCCAGCAGCGTAAGGTACAGGGGTGACGAGCAGTACTTC. This translates into CASSVRYRGDEQYF. The full variable domain, in which reference TRBV9 and TRBJ2-7 provide the parts outside the CDR3, is DSGVTQTPKHLITATGQRVTLRCSPRSGDLSVYWYQQSLDQGLQFLIQYYNGEERAKGNILERFSAQQFPDLHSELNLSSLELGDSALYFCASSVRYRGDEQYFGPGTRLTVT.

This clonotype was seen a handful of times. This chain links TRBV29-1 with TRBJ2-1; D possibly uses TRBD1 or TRBD2 (6 bases each). This CDR3 region has 14 residues. V was clipped by 4 bases and J by 2 bases, with 12 bases between them. Germline loops: CDR1 SQVTM, CDR2 ANQGSEA. CDR3 nucleotides: TGCAGCGTTGTAGGGGGACTGGCCTACAATGAGCAGTTCTTC. It specifies CSVVGGLAYNEQFF.

This clonotype was recorded a few times. This chain uses TRBV24-1 with TRBJ2-6; D remains ambiguous. CDR1 and CDR2 from the germline V gene are KGHDR and SFDVKD. The CDR3 is 14 residues long. The V gene lost 8 bases and the J gene lost 0 bases, with 7 bases spanning the gap. CDR3 in DNA: TGTGCCACCATGGGAACCTCTGGGGCCAACGTCCTGACTTTC. It is translated as CATMGTSGANVLTF.

V gene TRBV4-1 combines with J gene TRBJ2-7; 13 bases align to TRBD2. The germline V gene encodes CDR1 MGHRA and CDR2 YSYEKL. J lost 2 bases, V lost 4 bases, and 5 bases had no gene match. This CDR3 contains 16 residues. CDR3 residues: CASSPGLAGPTYEQYF. CDR3 DNA sequence: TGCGCCAGCAGCCCGGGACTAGCGGGGCCGACCTACGAGCAGTACTTC.

The V gene is TRBV3-1, the J gene TRBJ2-3; 10 bases map to TRBD2. CDR3 size: 17 residues. Germline-derived CDR1 and CDR2 are LGHDT and YNNKEL (reference sequence). Trimming cost V 1 base and J 4 bases; bases outside gene matches: 8. The CDR3 nucleotides are TGTGCCAGCAGCCAAGGGCGGGCTAGCGGGAGACCAGATACGCAGTATTTT. Protein: CASSQGRASGRPDTQYF.

A few counts support this clonotype. The V call is TRBV9, the J call TRBJ2-7; D ambiguous. V lost 3 bases and J 0 bases, leaving 10 bases between the germline ends. This CDR3 comprises 14 residues. The germline gives CDR1 SGDLS, CDR2 YYNGEE. CDR3 nucleotides: TGTGCCAGCAGCGGAAAAGGAAGCTCCTACGAGCAGTACTTC. It yields the protein CASSGKGSSYEQYF.

This chain's CDR3 is CASSNSFGTEAFF. In nucleotides, the CDR3 is TGTGCCAGCAGCAACAGTTTTGGTACTGAAGCTTTCTTT. This chain connects TRBV9 to TRBJ1-1; D remains unclear. Germline V gene sequence: CDR1 SGDLS, CDR2 YYNGEE. The CDR3 has 13 amino acids. Trimming removed 4 bases from V and 5 bases from J, with 12 bases in between.

The chain employs TRBV20-1 and TRBJ2-5; D unresolved. The V end lost 6 bases, the J end lost 7 bases, and 3 bases lay between the germline ends. This CDR3 is 8 amino acids long. Germline V gene data show CDR1 as DFQATT and CDR2 as SNEGSKA (reference sequence). In DNA, the CDR3 is TGCAGTGCCCGGACCCAGTACTTC. Protein sequence: CSARTQYF.

The V and J genes are TRBV12-3 or TRBV12-4 and TRBJ2-3, with 9 nucleotides matching TRBD2. The CDR3 totals 20 residues. Trimming cost V 3 bases and J 0 bases; bases outside gene matches: 16. The DNA of the CDR3 is TGTGCCAGCAGTTTTAGGTCGAATAGCGGGGGTTTTACTAGCACAGATACGCAGTATTTT. This translates into CASSFRSNSGGFTSTDTQYF.

The rearrangement uses TRBV5-1 and TRBJ2-7; weak D call: TRBD1 (6 bases). The CDR3 has 14 amino acids. Trimming removed 3 bases from V and 5 bases from J, with 15 bases in between. Germline V gives CDR1 SGHRS, CDR2 YFSETQ. The CDR3 loop is CASSSYRVRDEQYF. Written as DNA, the CDR3 is TGCGCCAGCAGCTCTTACAGGGTTAGGGACGAGCAGTACTTC.

This sequence joins TRBV4-1 and TRBJ1-2, with a tentative D call TRBD1 (5 bases). Trimming left V 5 bases short and J 4 bases short, with 17 bases between. Germline loops: CDR1 MGHRA, CDR2 YSYEKL. The CDR3 runs 15 residues. In nucleotides, the CDR3 is TGCGCCAGCAGCTTGGGGGAGCTGGTAGGCTATGGCTACACCTTC. It translates to CASSLGELVGYGYTF.